This paragraph covers one T cell receptor (beta chain) sequence. Its specificity is unknown. In the PCR, 60 Vbeta and 13 Jbeta primers were used. Produced via immunoSEQ multiplex PCR; TCRdb's table is partial and in-frame only. The table lists 100,000 to 150,000 clones, approximately 81% of them singletons. Each of the donors was a healthy bone marrow donor. This entry is derived from a study of cytomegalovirus exposure and HLA in healthy donors. Study results and caveats: Later analysis suggested links between common viral pathogens and several top significant clusters. Later analysis identified 15,000 to 20,000 TCR beta sequences associated with HLA alleles, using a false discovery rate threshold of 0.05.

Trimming removed 7 bases from V and 5 bases from J; junction bases left unmatched: 11. Germline CDR1 LNHDA, CDR2 SQIVND (reference sequence). This CDR3 spans 14 amino acids. Sequencing was performed on PBMCs. The clonotype comes from a male donor in good health and CMV-seronegative. The V gene is TRBV19, the J gene TRBJ2-7; 7 bases are a match to TRBD2. The CDR3 nucleotides read TGTGCCAGTAAGCCTGGGGGGGTGACCCACGAGCAGTACTTC. Translation gives CASKPGGVTHEQYF.